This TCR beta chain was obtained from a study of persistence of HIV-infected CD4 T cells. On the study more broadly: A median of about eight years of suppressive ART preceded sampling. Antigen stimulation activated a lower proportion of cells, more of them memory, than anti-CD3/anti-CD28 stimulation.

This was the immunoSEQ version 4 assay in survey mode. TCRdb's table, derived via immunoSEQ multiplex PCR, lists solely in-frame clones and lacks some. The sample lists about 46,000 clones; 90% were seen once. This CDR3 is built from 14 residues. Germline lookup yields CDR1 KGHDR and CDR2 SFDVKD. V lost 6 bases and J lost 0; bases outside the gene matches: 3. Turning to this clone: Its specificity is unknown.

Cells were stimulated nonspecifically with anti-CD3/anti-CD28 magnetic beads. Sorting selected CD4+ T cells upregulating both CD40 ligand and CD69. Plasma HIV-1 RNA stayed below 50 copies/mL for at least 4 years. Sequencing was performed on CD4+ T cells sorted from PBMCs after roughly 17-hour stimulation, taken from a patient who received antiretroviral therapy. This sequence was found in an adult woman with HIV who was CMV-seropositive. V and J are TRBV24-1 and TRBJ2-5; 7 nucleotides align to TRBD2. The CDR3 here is CATSNGGYQETQYF. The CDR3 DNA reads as TGTGCCACCAGTAACGGGGGGTACCAAGAGACCCAGTACTTC.